A single sample is the source of the 23 T cell receptor beta chains below, sequenced in a study of CD8+ T cells in alopecia areata. Treatment given: oral pan-JAK inhibitor, 5-10 mg twice daily. Isolated RNA was reverse transcribed into cDNA used as the sequencing template. Clones were sequenced by immunoSEQ multiplex PCR, and TCRdb holds only the in-frame ones, with some missing. The sample lists about 76,000 clones; around 60% were seen once. Sequenced here: CD8+ T cells sorted from blood, sampled at week 24, from a patient treated with tofacitinib. The receptor set was obtained from a human donor with alopecia areata.

V usage is TRBV5-1 and J usage is TRBJ1-1; D call uncertain. With 0 bases removed from V and 4 bases from J, the gap between germline ends came to 13 bases. This CDR3 comprises 15 residues. CDR1 is SGHRS, CDR2 YFSETQ, per germline. DNA of the CDR3: TGCGCCAGCAGCTTGGCGGGTTGGGGAGGCACTGAAGCTTTCTTT. Translation gives CASSLAGWGGTEAFF.

The chain uses TRBV27 and TRBJ2-3; 11 bases map to TRBD2. Trimming took 6 bases from V and 3 from J; bases not matched to a gene: 8. The CDR3 has 16 amino acids. Germline V gives CDR1 MNHEY, CDR2 SMNVEV (reference sequence). For the CDR3, the DNA is TGTGCCAGCAGCGTAGCGGGGGGGTCTCTTACAGATACGCAGTATTTT. Translation: CASSVAGGSLTDTQYF.

The rearrangement uses TRBV7-9 and TRBJ1-1, with D unresolved. The CDR3 has 14 amino acids. Between the trimmed V and J ends, which lost 4 bases and 0 bases, there was a span of 9 bases. The germline V gene encodes CDR1 SEHNR and CDR2 FQNEAQ (reference sequence). The CDR3 reads CASSSPQMNTEAFF. CDR3 sequence (DNA): TGTGCCAGCAGCTCCCCCCAGATGAACACTGAAGCTTTCTTT. The complete variable domain, with remaining parts taken from reference TRBV7-9 and TRBJ1-1, reads DTGVSQNPRHKITKRGQNVTFRCDPISEHNRLYWYRQTLGQGPEFLTYFQNEAQLEKSRLLSDRFSAERPKGSFSTLEIQRTEQGDSAMYLCASSSPQMNTEAFFGQGTRLTVV.

The rearrangement uses TRBV29-1 and TRBJ2-6; unclear D gene. From germline, CDR1 is SQVTM and CDR2 ANQGSEA. The ends were cut back, 6 bases at V and 3 bases at J, with 12 bases in the middle. The CDR3 covers 14 residues. The CDR3 region is CSVRPDDGANVLTF. The CDR3 nucleotides are TGCAGCGTCCGCCCCGACGATGGGGCCAACGTCCTGACTTTC.

The V call is TRBV7-3, the J call TRBJ2-7; maybe TRBD1 (6 bases). This CDR3 has 16 residues. The germline gives CDR1 SGHTA, CDR2 FQGTGA. The germline V and J ends were trimmed by 2 bases and 2 bases, with 16 bases remaining between them. CDR3: CASSLEETGDTYEQYF. The CDR3 region has the DNA TGTGCCAGCAGCTTAGAAGAGACAGGAGACACCTACGAGCAGTACTTC. Together with reference TRBV7-3 and TRBJ2-7, the CDR3 gives the full variable domain: GAGVSQTPSNKVTEKGKYVELRCDPISGHTALYWYRQSLGQGPEFLIYFQGTGAADDSGLPNDRFFAVRPEGSVSTLKIQRTERGDSAVYLCASSLEETGDTYEQYFGPGTRLTVT.

This sequence joins TRBV7-3 and TRBJ2-1, with TRBD2 identical over 15 bases. V lost 5 bases to trimming and J lost 7 bases; unmatched junction nucleotides: 15. The CDR3 has 19 residues. Germline-derived CDR1 and CDR2 are SGHTA and FQGTGA. CDR3 region: CASSTGPAGTSGRRNEQFF. CDR3 coding DNA: TGTGCCAGCAGCACAGGGCCCGCCGGGACTAGCGGGAGGAGGAATGAGCAGTTCTTC. Full variable domain (missing parts from reference TRBV7-3 and TRBJ2-1): GAGVSQTPSNKVTEKGKYVELRCDPISGHTALYWYRQSLGQGPEFLIYFQGTGAADDSGLPNDRFFAVRPEGSVSTLKIQRTERGDSAVYLCASSTGPAGTSGRRNEQFFGPGTRLTVL.

The rearrangement uses TRBV30 and TRBJ1-1; 8 bases are shared with TRBD1. The V gene's germline CDR1 is GTSNPN and CDR2 SVGIG (reference sequence). The trim removed 5 bases at V and 4 bases at J, leaving 9 bases unmatched. This CDR3 is built from 14 residues. Here the CDR3 reads CAWLQQGVSTEAFF. Here the CDR3 DNA reads TGTGCCTGGCTACAACAGGGGGTTTCCACTGAAGCTTTCTTT.

This chain joins TRBV10-3 and TRBJ1-1, with D possibly being TRBD1 (5 bases). The V and J ends lost 8 bases and 5 bases respectively, with 9 bases between them. Germline V lookup: CDR1 ENHRY, CDR2 SYGVKD. The CDR3 consists of 11 residues. The chain's CDR3 is CAIAQGTEAFF. CDR3 bases: TGTGCCATCGCCCAGGGTACTGAAGCTTTCTTT.

This chain joins TRBV7-9 and TRBJ1-1, with D perhaps TRBD1 (6 bases). Per germline, CDR1 SEHNR and CDR2 FQNEAQ (reference sequence). Trimming stripped 0 bases from V and 6 bases from J, with 17 bases between. The CDR3 contains 16 residues. Written as DNA, the CDR3 is TGTGCCAGCAGCTTAGCCACCACTACAGGGAAACCTGAAGCTTTCTTT. It specifies CASSLATTTGKPEAFF.

This chain uses TRBV30 with TRBJ2-7; D gene uncertain. This CDR3 is built from 14 residues. Germline lookup yields CDR1 GTSNPN and CDR2 SVGIG (reference sequence). Between the trimmed V and J ends, which lost 0 bases and 2 bases, there was a span of 11 bases. CDR3 region: CAWSVMDGTYEQYF. The CDR3 DNA reads as TGTGCCTGGAGTGTAATGGACGGTACCTACGAGCAGTACTTC.

This clone turned up a few times. The chain employs TRBV29-1 and TRBJ2-1, with 13 nucleotides matching TRBD2. Per germline, CDR1 SQVTM and CDR2 ANQGSEA. The CDR3 length is 16 residues. The V and J ends lost 5 bases and 0 bases, in that order; junction bases with no gene match: 4. CDR3 nucleotides: TGCAGCGTTCTACTAGCGGGGGGGAGCTCCTACAATGAGCAGTTCTTC. The encoded protein is CSVLLAGGSSYNEQFF.

J is TRBJ1-5 and V is TRBV6-1, with TRBD1 matching 8 bases. The V gene end was trimmed by 3 bases and the J gene end by 0 bases; junction bases not matched to a gene: 4. This CDR3 has 16 amino acids. In germline, CDR1 is MNHNS, CDR2 SASEGT. The chain's CDR3 is CASSDRTGYSNQPQHF. The CDR3 region has the DNA TGTGCCAGCAGTGATCGGACAGGGTATAGCAATCAGCCCCAGCATTTT.

The chain employs TRBV30 and TRBJ2-1, with 13 bases matching TRBD2. CDR1 GTSNPN and CDR2 SVGIG come from the germline V gene (reference sequence). The J segment lost 10 bases and the V segment lost 3 bases, leaving 3 bases of the junction unmatched. The CDR3 is 13 amino acids. CDR3 region: CAWRGLAGEEQFF. CDR3 DNA sequence: TGTGCCTGGAGAGGACTAGCGGGAGAAGAGCAGTTCTTC.

This sequence joins TRBV27 and TRBJ2-2; 14 bases are shared with TRBD2. V dropped 2 bases and J dropped 1; count of bases not matched to a gene: 3. The CDR3 extends over 18 amino acids. Germline CDR1 reads MNHEY; CDR2 reads SMNVEV (reference sequence). The CDR3 DNA reads as TGTGCCAGCAGTTTAAGACTAGCGGGAGGGTTGAACACCGGGGAGCTGTTTTTT. Translation gives CASSLRLAGGLNTGELFF.

This clone has just a few counts. This chain connects TRBV29-1 to TRBJ1-1; D is unclear. The CDR3 consists of 12 residues. V was shortened by 1 base and J by 1 base, with 4 bases between the two germline ends. In germline, CDR1 is SQVTM, CDR2 ANQGSEA. CDR3 bases: TGCAGCGTTGAAGGCCAGAACACTGAAGCTTTCTTT. Protein: CSVEGQNTEAFF.

This chain uses TRBV9 with TRBJ2-2; 7 bases map to TRBD1. This CDR3 has 19 residues. Germline CDR1 and CDR2: SGDLS and YYNGEE. With V trimmed by 0 bases and J by 3 bases, 14 bases remained unmatched. CDR3: CASSVVASGDRADTGELFF. The CDR3 DNA is TGTGCCAGCAGCGTAGTGGCGTCGGGTGACAGGGCGGACACCGGGGAGCTGTTTTTT.

The chain employs TRBV4-2 and TRBJ2-7, with D possibly called TRBD1 or TRBD2 (6 bases each). The CDR3 has 15 amino acids. V lost 0 bases, J lost 4 bases, and 13 bases lay in between. Germline V gives CDR1 LGHNA, CDR2 YNFKEQ. CDR3 DNA: TGTGCCAGCAGCCAAGAGTCCGGGGGCTCTTACGAGCAGTACTTC. It specifies CASSQESGGSYEQYF.

The V call is TRBV19, the J call TRBJ2-3; D is unresolved. Between the trimmed V and J ends, which lost 3 bases and 3 bases, there was a span of 1 base. The CDR3 extends over 11 amino acids. From germline, CDR1 is LNHDA and CDR2 SQIVND (reference sequence). The CDR3 nucleotides are TGTGCCAGTAGTATTACAGATACGCAGTATTTT. Translation: CASSITDTQYF.

The J gene is TRBJ1-1, the V gene TRBV5-1, with D hard to call. Germline V lookup: CDR1 SGHRS, CDR2 YFSETQ. This CDR3 has 13 residues. The V end lost 0 bases, the J end lost 11 bases, and 14 bases lay between the germline ends. The CDR3 DNA sequence: TGCGCCAGCAGCTTGGACGGATCCCCTAAGGCTTTCTTT. Residues: CASSLDGSPKAFF.

This sequence joins TRBV9 and TRBJ2-3; D might be TRBD1 or TRBD2, each matching 5 bases. Germline V gene data show CDR1 as SGDLS and CDR2 as YYNGEE. CDR3 length: 14 residues. V was trimmed by 0 bases and J by 5 bases, leaving 10 bases between them. The CDR3 is CASSVGGAGDTQYF. DNA for the CDR3: TGTGCCAGCAGCGTAGGAGGGGCTGGAGATACGCAGTATTTT.

This chain connects TRBV27 to TRBJ2-3; D not certain. Trimming took off 5 bases at V and 2 bases at J, with 5 bases between the two ends. The CDR3 contains 12 residues. Germline assignment: CDR1 MNHEY and CDR2 SMNVEV (reference sequence). The CDR3 coding sequence is TGTGCCAGCAGTCGTCTCACAGATACGCAGTATTTT. Protein sequence: CASSRLTDTQYF.

This rearrangement joins TRBV4-3 to TRBJ1-1, with D possibly being TRBD1 (5 bases). CDR3 size: 15 residues. Germline V gives CDR1 LGHNA, CDR2 YSLEER. V lost 3 bases to trimming and J lost 4 bases, with 15 bases between them. The chain's CDR3 is CASSHRRNGGTEAFF. In DNA form, the CDR3 reads TGCGCCAGCAGCCATCGCCGAAATGGGGGCACTGAAGCTTTCTTT.

The gene calls are TRBV6-6 and TRBJ2-7; TRBD1 aligns across 9 bases. Germline CDR1 reads MNHNY; CDR2 reads SVGAGI (reference sequence). V lost 8 bases, J lost 3 bases, and 2 bases stayed unmatched. The CDR3 runs to 12 residues. The CDR3 protein is CASGTGNYEQYF. As DNA, the CDR3 is TGTGCCAGCGGGACAGGGAACTACGAGCAGTACTTC.